This T cell receptor beta chain was recorded in a study of OX40 agonist ivuxolimab in advanced cancers. Study overall: With ivuxolimab, an agonistic anti-OX40 (CD134) antibody, patients were treated. General study points: Among T cells, CD8+ cells averaged more expanded clones than CD4+ cells.

Worth noting for this clone: Its antigen is unidentified.

The repertoire was sequenced with immunoSEQ multiplex PCR; TCRdb's copy has only in-frame clones and lacks some. The table has some 99,000 clones, about 80% seen once. CDR1 is MNHNS and CDR2 is SASEGT in the germline V gene. V lost 7 bases to trimming and J lost 2 bases, with 15 bases between them. CDR3 length equals 15 residues. Autoimmune disease history or systemic immunosuppression meant exclusion. The rearrangement links TRBV6-1 to TRBJ1-3; D is undetermined. This sequence was found in an adult with an advanced solid tumor such as melanoma, head and neck, liver or kidney cancer. The sample was CD4+ or CD8+ T cells sorted from blood, taken in a trial of the OX40 agonist ivuxolimab. The CDR3 protein is CASTPVAKAGNTIYF. The CDR3, as DNA: TGTGCCAGCACCCCGGTCGCGAAGGCTGGAAACACCATATATTTT.